The clone carrying this TCR beta chain was seen a single time. The data belong to a study of STAT5B mutations in CD4+ large granular lymphocyte leukemia. Here immunoSEQ multiplex PCR was the method, and the copy in TCRdb shows in-frame clones only, minus some. The sample holds approximately 30,000 clones, 70% to 75% seen once. This CDR3 region has 15 residues. Trimming left V 1 base short and J 2 bases short, with 10 bases between. Germline V gene data show CDR1 as SGHAT and CDR2 as FQNNGV. The clonotype was recovered from a human donor in good health. This chain joins TRBV11-2 and TRBJ2-3; D not resolved. Sample: CD4+ T cells from blood buffy coats. This CDR3 reads CASSLGFGSTDTQYF. CDR3 DNA sequence: TGTGCCAGCAGCTTAGGGTTCGGTTCCACAGATACGCAGTATTTT.